The 18 T cell receptor beta chains given below trace back to one sample, sequenced in a study of T-cell memory formation after mild COVID-19. TCRdb used MiXCR to reprocess the 5' RACE reads, holding one entry per CDR3 protein. This sample has about 140,000 distinct CDR3 sequences, with more than 13% found just once. Sample: PBMCs or a T cell subset sorted from them (not recorded which). The receptors were sampled from an adult woman who had mild COVID-19 (a few samples of this study predate the infection). Cell type and time point are not known.

The gene calls are TRBV5-6 and TRBJ2-3; the match to TRBD2 covers 10 bases. With V trimmed by 0 bases and J by 2 bases, 9 bases remained unmatched. This CDR3 has 18 amino acids. Germline V gives CDR1 SGHDT, CDR2 YYEEEE. CDR3 DNA: TGTGCCAGCAGCTTGGATGGTGAGCGGGGGGGTTTCACAGATACGCAGTATTTT. Translation: CASSLDGERGGFTDTQYF.

The chain employs TRBV24-1 and TRBJ2-7; perhaps TRBD1 as D (5 bases). Trimming removed 4 bases from V and 4 bases from J, with 10 bases in between. Per germline, CDR1 KGHDR and CDR2 SFDVKD. The CDR3 consists of 13 residues. The chain's CDR3 is CATSESPGYEQYF. CDR3 in DNA: TGTGCCACCAGTGAGTCACCAGGGTACGAGCAGTACTTC.

This clonotype has ten or more counts. This rearrangement joins TRBV4-2 to TRBJ1-2; D gene ambiguous. Trimming took 7 bases from V and 5 from J, leaving 14 bases between them. This CDR3 comprises 13 residues. Germline V gives CDR1 LGHNA, CDR2 YNFKEQ. CDR3: CASNPSGGYGYTF. In nucleotides, the CDR3 is TGTGCCAGCAACCCAAGCGGAGGGTATGGCTACACCTTC.

This clonotype was seen only a few times. This chain links TRBV15 with TRBJ1-1; D gene uncertain. Germline CDR1 and CDR2: LNHNV and YYDKDF (reference sequence). Trimming removed 2 bases from V and 2 bases from J, with 3 bases in between. The CDR3 totals 12 residues. CDR3 sequence reads: CATSRTNTEAFF. The DNA for the CDR3 is TGTGCCACCAGCAGAACCAACACTGAAGCTTTCTTT.

This chain connects TRBV7-9 to TRBJ1-2; D is uncertain. The germline V gene encodes CDR1 SEHNR and CDR2 FQNEAQ (reference sequence). This CDR3 is built from 16 residues. V lost 6 bases and J lost 1, with 18 bases in between. In DNA, the CDR3 is TGTGCCAGCAGACCCCCCGGCGGAGAAATTAACTATGGCTACACCTTC. Encoded protein: CASRPPGGEINYGYTF. Full variable domain (remainder filled in from reference TRBV7-9 and TRBJ1-2): DTGVSQNPRHKITKRGQNVTFRCDPISEHNRLYWYRQTLGQGPEFLTYFQNEAQLEKSRLLSDRFSAERPKGSFSTLEIQRTEQGDSAMYLCASRPPGGEINYGYTFGSGTRLTVV.

The J gene is TRBJ2-2, the V gene TRBV24-1, with D unresolved. Germline values: CDR1 KGHDR, CDR2 SFDVKD. CDR3 length: 12 amino acids. The germline V and J ends were trimmed by 6 bases and 3 bases, with 4 bases remaining between them. CDR3 coding DNA: TGTGCCACCAGTAGAGACACCGGGGAGCTGTTTTTT. Translating it yields CATSRDTGELFF.

This clonotype has only a few counts. The rearrangement joins TRBV7-6 to TRBJ2-7; 12 bases match TRBD1. V gave up 6 bases and J gave up 4 bases; unmatched junction bases: 7. Per the germline V gene, CDR1 is SGHVS and CDR2 is FNYEAQ. CDR3 length equals 15 residues. The CDR3 DNA follows: TGTGCCAGCAGTTACGGGACAGGGGGCGGGTACGAGCAGTACTTC. Translation: CASSYGTGGGYEQYF.

The chain has TRBV24-1 and TRBJ2-1; TRBD2 agrees at 8 bases. This CDR3 is built from 16 residues. J lost 7 bases, V lost 3 bases, and 10 bases had no gene match. CDR1 and CDR2 (germline): KGHDR, SFDVKD. The CDR3 DNA reads TGTGCCACCAGTGATCATCTGGCTAGCGGGCGGAATGAGCAGTTCTTC. Protein: CATSDHLASGRNEQFF.

This clonotype was seen only a few times. The chain joins TRBV12-3 or TRBV12-4 to TRBJ1-2; the match to TRBD1 covers 8 bases. V gave up 3 bases and J gave up 5 bases; unmatched junction bases: 11. The CDR3 sequence is 16 residues long. The CDR3 DNA follows: TGTGCCAGCAGTTTCCTACCTAATGACAGGGGTTATGGCTACACCTTC. It is translated as CASSFLPNDRGYGYTF.

This clonotype was observed a handful of times. The chain couples TRBV6-6 to TRBJ2-3, with no clear D. Germline V gives CDR1 MNHNY, CDR2 SVGAGI (reference sequence). Trimming removed 2 bases at V and 2 bases at J, with 2 bases between. This CDR3 contains 12 residues. The CDR3 nucleotides read TGTGCCAGCAGTTACACCACAGATACGCAGTATTTT. This sequence encodes CASSYTTDTQYF.

There are a few counts of this clonotype. The V call is TRBV20-1, the J call TRBJ1-5; a possible D gene is TRBD1 (6 bases). The CDR3 covers 14 residues. Germline CDR1 and CDR2: DFQATT and SNEGSKA (reference sequence). The V gene lost 4 bases and the J gene lost 2 bases, with 12 bases spanning the gap. CDR3 nucleotide sequence: TGCAGTGCTAACAGGGAATATGGCAATCAGCCCCAGCATTTT. Translation: CSANREYGNQPQHF.

As to this clonotype: An end of the junction does not agree with germline; a read error may underlie this. The chain employs TRBV6-1 and TRBJ2-3, with 7 nucleotides matching TRBD1. The CDR3 runs 17 residues. Germline CDR1 reads MNHNS; CDR2 reads SASEGT. In DNA, the CDR3 is TGTGCCAGCAGTGAATTCGGAAGGACAGGATTCACAGATAAGCAGTATTTT. It encodes CASSEFGRTGFTDKQYF.

This clonotype was counted between two and nine times. The rearrangement joins TRBV11-2 to TRBJ2-4, with a possible D match to TRBD1 (6 bases). CDR3 length equals 13 residues. The V gene's germline CDR1 is SGHAT and CDR2 FQNNGV. Deletions cut 2 bases from V and 7 bases from J, with 9 bases between. This CDR3 reads CASSLPGVNIQYF. The DNA of the CDR3 is TGTGCCAGCAGCTTACCAGGGGTGAACATTCAGTACTTC.

The chain combines TRBV3-1 with TRBJ2-1, with TRBD2 matching over 7 bases. CDR1 and CDR2 from the germline V gene are LGHDT and YNNKEL (reference sequence). The CDR3 runs to 17 residues. The ends lost 4 bases at V and 4 bases at J; junction bases unmatched: 13. The CDR3 nucleotides read TGTGCCAGCAGCCCTTCCGGCGGGAGCCCCCTGTACAATGAGCAGTTCTTC. Amino acids: CASSPSGGSPLYNEQFF.

The V gene is TRBV9, the J gene TRBJ1-6; D might be TRBD1 (6 bases). CDR3 length: 15 amino acids. From germline, CDR1 is SGDLS and CDR2 YYNGEE. V shed 4 bases and J shed 0 bases, with 8 bases lying between them. The CDR3 sequence: CASSPTGSYNSPLHF. The CDR3 nucleotides read TGTGCCAGCAGCCCGACAGGCTCCTATAATTCACCCCTCCACTTT. The whole variable domain, remainder taken from reference TRBV9 and TRBJ1-6, is DSGVTQTPKHLITATGQRVTLRCSPRSGDLSVYWYQQSLDQGLQFLIQYYNGEERAKGNILERFSAQQFPDLHSELNLSSLELGDSALYFCASSPTGSYNSPLHFGNGTRLTVT.

This clonotype was found a few times. The V call is TRBV4-1, the J call TRBJ1-1, with 11 bases lining up with TRBD1. Losses at the gene ends were 0 bases for V and 4 bases for J; bases not matched to a gene: 1. The germline gives CDR1 MGHRA, CDR2 YSYEKL. The CDR3 covers 15 residues. The CDR3 region is CASSQDGQGATEAFF. In nucleotides, the CDR3 is TGCGCCAGCAGCCAAGATGGACAGGGGGCCACTGAAGCTTTCTTT.

The CDR3 nucleotides are TGTGCCAGCAGCTTAGGGACTAGCTGGCACAATGAGCAGTTCTTC. Translated: CASSLGTSWHNEQFF. V gene TRBV11-3 combines with J gene TRBJ2-1, with TRBD2 identical over 8 bases. V lost 1 base, J lost 5 bases, and 4 bases stayed unmatched. Germline CDR1 is SGHNT and CDR2 is YENEEA. The CDR3 contains 15 residues.

The table lists this clonotype with a few counts. As DNA, the CDR3 is TGTGCCAGCAGTCCCCCCCGGGTGAGCTTAGTACAAGACACTGAAGCTTTCTTT. This encodes CASSPPRVSLVQDTEAFF. This sequence joins TRBV27 and TRBJ1-1; D is uncertain. This CDR3 comprises 18 residues. Looked up from germline, CDR1 is MNHEY and CDR2 is SMNVEV (reference sequence). V lost 5 bases and J 3 bases, leaving 25 bases between the germline ends.